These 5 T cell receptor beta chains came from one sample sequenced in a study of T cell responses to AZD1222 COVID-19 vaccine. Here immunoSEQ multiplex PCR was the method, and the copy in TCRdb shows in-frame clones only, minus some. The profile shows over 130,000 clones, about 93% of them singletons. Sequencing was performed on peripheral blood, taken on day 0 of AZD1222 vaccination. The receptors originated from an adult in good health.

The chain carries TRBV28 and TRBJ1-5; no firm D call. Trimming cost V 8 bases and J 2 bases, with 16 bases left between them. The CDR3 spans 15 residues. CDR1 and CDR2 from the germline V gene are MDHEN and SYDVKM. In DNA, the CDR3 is TGTGCCAGCGGCCAGGTGGGCATGGGCAATCAGCCCCAGCATTTT. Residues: CASGQVGMGNQPQHF.

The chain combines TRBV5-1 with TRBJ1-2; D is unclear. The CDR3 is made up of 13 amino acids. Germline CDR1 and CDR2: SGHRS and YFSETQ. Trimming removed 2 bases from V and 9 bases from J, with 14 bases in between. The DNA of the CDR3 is TGCGCCAGCAGCTTTGGAGCCCAAGACCGCTACACCTTC. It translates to CASSFGAQDRYTF.

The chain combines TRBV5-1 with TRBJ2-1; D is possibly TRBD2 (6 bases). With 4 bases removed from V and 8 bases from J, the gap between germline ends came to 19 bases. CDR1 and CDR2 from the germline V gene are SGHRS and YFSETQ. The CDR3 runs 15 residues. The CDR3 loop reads CASSPTAGSVDEQFF. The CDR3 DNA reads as TGCGCCAGCAGCCCTACCGCGGGGTCTGTGGATGAGCAGTTCTTC.

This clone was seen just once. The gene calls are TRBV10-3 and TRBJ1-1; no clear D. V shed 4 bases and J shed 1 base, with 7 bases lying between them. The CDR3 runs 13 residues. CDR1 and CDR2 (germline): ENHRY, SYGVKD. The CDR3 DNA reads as TGTGCCATCAGTGTTGTACAGAACACTGAAGCTTTCTTT. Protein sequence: CAISVVQNTEAFF.

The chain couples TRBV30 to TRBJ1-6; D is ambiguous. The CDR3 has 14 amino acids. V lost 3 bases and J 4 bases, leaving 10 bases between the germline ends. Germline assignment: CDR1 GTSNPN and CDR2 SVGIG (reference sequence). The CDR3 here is CAWRVGGYNSPLHF. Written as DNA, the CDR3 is TGTGCCTGGAGGGTTGGAGGGTATAATTCACCCCTCCACTTT.